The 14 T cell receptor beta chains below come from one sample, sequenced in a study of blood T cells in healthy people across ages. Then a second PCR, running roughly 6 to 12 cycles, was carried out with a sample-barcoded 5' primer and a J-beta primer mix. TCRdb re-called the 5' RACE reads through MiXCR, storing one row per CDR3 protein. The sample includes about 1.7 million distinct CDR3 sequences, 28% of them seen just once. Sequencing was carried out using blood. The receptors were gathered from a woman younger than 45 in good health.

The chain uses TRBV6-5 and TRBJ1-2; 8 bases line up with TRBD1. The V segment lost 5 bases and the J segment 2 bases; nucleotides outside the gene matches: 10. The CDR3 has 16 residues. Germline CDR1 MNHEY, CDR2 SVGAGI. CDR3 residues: CASSPDRGVWNYGYTF. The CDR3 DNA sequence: TGTGCCAGCAGTCCCGACAGGGGAGTTTGGAACTATGGCTACACCTTC.

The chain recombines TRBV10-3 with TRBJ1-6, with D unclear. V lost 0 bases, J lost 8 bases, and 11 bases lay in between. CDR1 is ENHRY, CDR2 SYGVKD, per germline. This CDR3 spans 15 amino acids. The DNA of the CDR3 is TGTGCCATCAGTGAGTCCGTCCCCGGAGATTCACCCCTCCACTTT. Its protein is CAISESVPGDSPLHF.

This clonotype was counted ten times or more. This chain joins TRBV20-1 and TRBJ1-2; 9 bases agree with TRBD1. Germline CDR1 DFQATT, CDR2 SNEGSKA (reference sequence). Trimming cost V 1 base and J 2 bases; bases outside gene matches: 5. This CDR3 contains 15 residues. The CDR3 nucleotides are TGCAGTGCTAGAGTTCCGGGACAGGGAAACTATGGCTACACCTTC. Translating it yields CSARVPGQGNYGYTF.

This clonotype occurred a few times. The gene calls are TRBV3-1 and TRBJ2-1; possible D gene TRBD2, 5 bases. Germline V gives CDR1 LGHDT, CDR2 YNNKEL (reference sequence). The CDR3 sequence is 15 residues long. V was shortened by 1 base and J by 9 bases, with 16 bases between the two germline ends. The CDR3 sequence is CASSQALSSSFEQFF. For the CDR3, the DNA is TGTGCCAGCAGCCAAGCCCTTAGTTCTAGCTTTGAGCAGTTCTTC.

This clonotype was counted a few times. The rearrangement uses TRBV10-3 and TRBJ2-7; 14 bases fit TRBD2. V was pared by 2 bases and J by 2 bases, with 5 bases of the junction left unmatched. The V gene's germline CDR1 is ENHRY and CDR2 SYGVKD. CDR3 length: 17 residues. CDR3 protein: CAISEPGLAGGTYEQYF. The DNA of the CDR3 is TGTGCCATCAGTGAGCCAGGACTAGCGGGGGGCACCTACGAGCAGTACTTC.

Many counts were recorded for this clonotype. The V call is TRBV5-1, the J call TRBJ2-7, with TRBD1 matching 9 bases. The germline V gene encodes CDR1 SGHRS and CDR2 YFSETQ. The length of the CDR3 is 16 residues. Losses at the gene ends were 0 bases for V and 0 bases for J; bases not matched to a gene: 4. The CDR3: CASSLDPQGASYEQYF. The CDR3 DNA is TGCGCCAGCAGCTTGGACCCACAGGGGGCCTCCTACGAGCAGTACTTC.

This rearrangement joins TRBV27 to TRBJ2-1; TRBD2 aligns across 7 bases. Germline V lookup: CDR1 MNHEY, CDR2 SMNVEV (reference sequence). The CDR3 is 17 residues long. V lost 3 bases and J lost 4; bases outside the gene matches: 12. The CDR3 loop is CASSFPQWAGDYNEQFF. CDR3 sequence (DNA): TGTGCCAGCAGTTTCCCACAATGGGCGGGGGATTACAATGAGCAGTTCTTC.

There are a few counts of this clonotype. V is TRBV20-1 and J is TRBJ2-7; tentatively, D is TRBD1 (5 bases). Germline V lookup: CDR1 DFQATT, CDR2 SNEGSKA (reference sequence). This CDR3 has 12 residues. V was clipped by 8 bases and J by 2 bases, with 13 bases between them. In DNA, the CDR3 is TGCAGTTTGCAGGGAAGGACCTACGAGCAGTACTTC. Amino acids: CSLQGRTYEQYF.

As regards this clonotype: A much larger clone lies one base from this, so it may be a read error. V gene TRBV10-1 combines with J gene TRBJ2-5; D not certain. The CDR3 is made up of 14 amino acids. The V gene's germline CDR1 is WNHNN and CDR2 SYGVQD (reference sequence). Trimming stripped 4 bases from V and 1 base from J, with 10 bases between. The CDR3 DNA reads TGCGCCAGCAGTGGCCGAAGGGCCCAAGAGACCCAGTACTTC. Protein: CASSGRRAQETQYF.

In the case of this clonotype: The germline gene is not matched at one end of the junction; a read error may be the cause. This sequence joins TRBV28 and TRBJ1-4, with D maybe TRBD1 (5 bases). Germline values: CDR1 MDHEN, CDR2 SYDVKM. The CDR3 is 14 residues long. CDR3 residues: CTSSLGEAAEKLFF. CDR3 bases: TGTACCAGCAGTTTAGGGGAAGCAGCTGAAAAACTGTTTTTT. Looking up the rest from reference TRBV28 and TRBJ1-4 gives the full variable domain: DVKVTQSSRYLVKRTGEKVFLECVQDMDHENMFWYRQDPGLGLRLIYFSYDVKMKEKGDIPEGYSVSREKKERFSLILESASTNQTSMYLCTSSLGEAAEKLFFGSGTQLSVL.

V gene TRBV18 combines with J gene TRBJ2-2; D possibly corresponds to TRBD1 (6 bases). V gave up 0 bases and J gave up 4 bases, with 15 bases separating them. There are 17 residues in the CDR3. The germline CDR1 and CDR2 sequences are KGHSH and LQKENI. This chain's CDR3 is CASSPPSQGRFTGELFF. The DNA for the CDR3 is TGTGCCAGCTCACCACCGTCGCAGGGGCGGTTCACCGGGGAGCTGTTTTTT.

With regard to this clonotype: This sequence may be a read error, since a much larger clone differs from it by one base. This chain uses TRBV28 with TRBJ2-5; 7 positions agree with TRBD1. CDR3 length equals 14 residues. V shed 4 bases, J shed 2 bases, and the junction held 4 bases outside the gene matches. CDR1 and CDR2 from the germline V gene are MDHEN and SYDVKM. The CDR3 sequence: CASSWIRGQETQYF. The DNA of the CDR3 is TGTGCCAGCAGTTGGATCAGGGGGCAAGAGACCCAGTACTTC.

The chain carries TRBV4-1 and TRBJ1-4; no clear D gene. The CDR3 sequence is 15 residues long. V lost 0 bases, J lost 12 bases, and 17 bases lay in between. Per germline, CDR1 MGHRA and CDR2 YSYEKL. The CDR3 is CASSQDPVGNLELFF. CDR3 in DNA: TGCGCCAGCAGCCAAGATCCAGTAGGGAACTTGGAACTGTTTTTT.

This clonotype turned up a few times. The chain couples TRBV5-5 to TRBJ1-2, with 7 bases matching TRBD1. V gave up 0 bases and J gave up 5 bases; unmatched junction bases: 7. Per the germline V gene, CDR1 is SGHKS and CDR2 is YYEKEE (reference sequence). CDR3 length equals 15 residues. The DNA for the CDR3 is TGTGCCAGCAGCTTGGTTAGGGGGCCGATGTATGGCTACACCTTC. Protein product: CASSLVRGPMYGYTF.